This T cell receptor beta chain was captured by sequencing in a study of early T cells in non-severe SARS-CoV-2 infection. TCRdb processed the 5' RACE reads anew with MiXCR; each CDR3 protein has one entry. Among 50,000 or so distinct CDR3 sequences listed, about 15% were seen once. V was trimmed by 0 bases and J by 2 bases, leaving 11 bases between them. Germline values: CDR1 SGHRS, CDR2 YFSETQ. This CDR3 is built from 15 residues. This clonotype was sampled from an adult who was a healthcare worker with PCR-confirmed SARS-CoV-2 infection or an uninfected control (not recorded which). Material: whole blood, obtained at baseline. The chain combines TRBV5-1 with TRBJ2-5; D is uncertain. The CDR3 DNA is TGCGCCAGCAGCTTGGTACCGGCCCTGCAAGAGACCCAGTACTTC. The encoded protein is CASSLVPALQETQYF.